One sample yielded the 31 T cell receptor beta chains listed below, sequenced in a study of T cells in Graves' hyperthyroidism and ophthalmopathy. Amplification targeted TCR beta CDR3 regions from RNA transcripts. RT-PCR in the first round (using the HTBI primer set) targeted the TCR CDR3. Each CDR3 protein gets one entry after TCRdb re-called the multiplex PCR reads with MiXCR. The table shows just under 750,000 distinct CDR3 sequences, with roughly 32% occurring only once. Sequencing was performed on blood. The receptor set was obtained from a woman in her thirties or forties with Graves' hyperthyroidism.

This clonotype was detected many times. The chain employs TRBV19 and TRBJ1-4, with TRBD1 as a possible D gene (5 bases). This CDR3 has 14 residues. Between the trimmed V and J ends, which lost 4 bases and 11 bases, there was a span of 17 bases. Germline CDR1 reads LNHDA; CDR2 reads SQIVND (reference sequence). The CDR3 region has the DNA TGTGCCAGTAGTACCGACAGTTACAGAAGTAAACTGTTTTTT. Its translation: CASSTDSYRSKLFF. The full variable domain, with the rest looked up from reference TRBV19 and TRBJ1-4, is DGGITQSPKYLFRKEGQNVTLSCEQNLNHDAMYWYRQDPGQGLRLIYYSQIVNDFQKGDIAEGYSVSREKKESFPLTVTSAQKNPTAFYLCASSTDSYRSKLFFGSGTQLSVL.

This clonotype was counted ten times or more. This chain uses TRBV7-2 with TRBJ2-5; maybe TRBD2 (5 bases). This CDR3 contains 13 residues. Trimming shortened V by 5 bases and J by 5 bases, and 12 bases separated the two germline ends. Germline CDR1 is SGHTA and CDR2 is FQGNSA. The CDR3 bases are TGTGCCAGCAGCCCCAATAGAGGGGAGACCCAGTACTTC. Translation gives CASSPNRGETQYF.

This clonotype was detected many times. This chain connects TRBV7-2 to TRBJ1-5, with D hard to call. Trimming cost V 5 bases and J 2 bases, with 13 bases left between them. This CDR3 comprises 15 residues. Per germline, CDR1 SGHTA and CDR2 FQGNSA. This CDR3 is CASSAGITGNQPQHF. The CDR3 region has the DNA TGTGCCAGCAGCGCGGGAATTACAGGCAATCAGCCCCAGCATTTT.

The chain uses TRBV4-2 and TRBJ2-5; 8 bases match TRBD1. With the DNA end fitting TRBJ2-7 better, the J assignment may be wrong. The CDR3 is 15 amino acids. The germline CDR1 and CDR2 sequences are LGHNA and YNFKEQ. CDR3 sequence: CASSPRTGPSYEQYF. Here the CDR3 DNA reads TGTGCCAGCAGCCCTCGGACAGGGCCGTCCTACGAGCAGTACTTC.

This clonotype came up many times. The chain links TRBV7-8 to TRBJ2-7; 7 nucleotides agree with TRBD2. Per germline, CDR1 SGHVS and CDR2 FQNEAQ. The trim removed 0 bases at V and 2 bases at J, leaving 1 base unmatched. The length of the CDR3 is 14 residues. CDR3: CASSLAGLTYEQYF. For the CDR3, the DNA is TGTGCCAGCAGCTTAGCGGGACTAACCTACGAGCAGTACTTC.

The genes are TRBV6-6 and TRBJ1-6; 12 bases are a match to TRBD1. The CDR3 contains 15 residues. The V and J ends lost 5 bases and 15 bases, in that order; junction bases with no gene match: 11. Germline loops: CDR1 MNHNY, CDR2 SVGAGI (reference sequence). CDR3 DNA: TGTGCCAGCAGTCTAACCGGGACAGGGGGCATTCTCCTCCACTTT. It yields the protein CASSLTGTGGILLHF.

This clonotype was seen many times. The chain combines TRBV2 with TRBJ1-1; D may be TRBD1 (5 bases). This CDR3 region has 13 residues. Trimming shortened V by 6 bases and J by 4 bases, and 12 bases separated the two germline ends. Germline assignment: CDR1 SNHLY and CDR2 FYNNEI. The CDR3 region has the DNA TGTGCCAGCAGGGGACGGCTATTCACTGAAGCTTTCTTT. It codes for CASRGRLFTEAFF.

This clonotype was seen a handful of times. At one boundary the junction diverges from the germline segment, which might be a read error. CDR3 nucleotides: TGTGCCAGCAGTGCCAGCCTGGGCCTAGACATCGGCGGGGAGCTGTTTTTT. It encodes CASSASLGLDIGGELFF. The V and J genes are TRBV10-3 and TRBJ2-2; D unresolved. The CDR3 spans 17 residues. Germline V gene sequence: CDR1 ENHRY, CDR2 SYGVKD.

CDR3 sequence reads: CASSPPGTGDEQYF. In DNA form, the CDR3 reads TGTGCCAGCTCACCACCGGGGACTGGGGACGAGCAGTACTTC. This chain uses TRBV11-2 with TRBJ2-7; weak D call: TRBD2 (6 bases). V was trimmed by 8 bases and J by 5 bases, leaving 19 bases between them. This CDR3 has 14 amino acids. Germline V gene sequence: CDR1 SGHAT, CDR2 FQNNGV.

This clonotype appeared a few times. The chain uses TRBV12-3 or TRBV12-4 and TRBJ1-3; D not certain. CDR3 length: 16 amino acids. The V end was cut by 4 bases, the J end by 0 bases, with 13 bases between. In DNA form, the CDR3 reads TGTGCCAGCAGTTACTCGAGGGTTAGCTCTGGAAACACCATATATTTT. This sequence encodes CASSYSRVSSGNTIYF.

Many counts were recorded for this clonotype. The genes are TRBV20-1 and TRBJ2-6; D call uncertain. Deletions cut 3 bases from V and 2 bases from J, with 17 bases between. In germline, CDR1 is DFQATT, CDR2 SNEGSKA (reference sequence). The CDR3 totals 17 residues. CDR3 DNA sequence: TGCAGTGCTAGTGGGTGGGGTTCACCTCCTGGGGCCAACGTCCTGACTTTC. This encodes CSASGWGSPPGANVLTF.

This clonotype was observed at least ten times. The chain combines TRBV6-5 with TRBJ1-6, with D tentatively TRBD1 (6 bases). The CDR3 length is 16 residues. The germline V gene encodes CDR1 MNHEY and CDR2 SVGAGI. V lost 6 bases and J 0 bases, leaving 12 bases between the germline ends. The CDR3 protein is CASRQGLSSYNSPLHF. CDR3 coding DNA: TGTGCCAGCAGACAGGGTTTAAGCTCCTATAATTCACCCCTCCACTTT.

The V and J genes are TRBV6-6 and TRBJ2-7; 10 nucleotides agree with TRBD1. Germline V gene lookup returns CDR1 MNHNY and CDR2 SVGAGI (reference sequence). V was pared by 7 bases and J by 7 bases, with 10 bases of the junction left unmatched. The CDR3 contains 14 residues. In DNA, the CDR3 is TGTGCCAGCACCTTAGAAGGGGACAGGGGTGAGCAGTACTTC. Its protein is CASTLEGDRGEQYF.

There are a few counts of this clonotype. The CDR3 coding sequence is TGTGCCAGCAGCGTAGGTCAGCCGAACACCGGGGAGCTGTTTTTT. This sequence encodes CASSVGQPNTGELFF. The rearrangement links TRBV9 to TRBJ2-2, with no clear D. Germline V gives CDR1 SGDLS, CDR2 YYNGEE. This CDR3 comprises 15 residues. Deletions cut 0 bases from V and 0 bases from J, with 6 bases between.

This clonotype showed up many times. The chain has TRBV19 and TRBJ1-1; the D is unclear. Trimming left V 7 bases short and J 5 bases short, with 8 bases between. Germline V lookup: CDR1 LNHDA, CDR2 SQIVND (reference sequence). CDR3 length: 11 amino acids. This CDR3 reads CASKHGTEAFF. CDR3 DNA: TGTGCCAGTAAACATGGAACTGAAGCTTTCTTT. Combining the CDR3 with reference TRBV19 and TRBJ1-1 gives the whole variable domain DGGITQSPKYLFRKEGQNVTLSCEQNLNHDAMYWYRQDPGQGLRLIYYSQIVNDFQKGDIAEGYSVSREKKESFPLTVTSAQKNPTAFYLCASKHGTEAFFGQGTRLTVV.

A single count supports this clonotype. A junction boundary mismatches the germline segment, possibly from a read error. The chain links TRBV13 to TRBJ1-6; D remains ambiguous. Germline V gene sequence: CDR1 PRHDT, CDR2 FYEKMQ (reference sequence). The CDR3 loop spans 16 amino acids. The CDR3 nucleotides read TGTGCCAGCAGCTTAGTTGGCGGCTCCTATAGTTCACCCCTCCACTTT. Encoded protein: CASSLVGGSYSSPLHF.

The sample holds a few counts of this clonotype. This sequence joins TRBV20-1 and TRBJ2-7; D is perhaps TRBD2 (6 bases). This CDR3 is built from 14 residues. V was clipped by 3 bases and J by 4 bases, with 16 bases between them. Germline CDR1 DFQATT, CDR2 SNEGSKA (reference sequence). In DNA form, the CDR3 reads TGCAGTGCTAGGGAGGGACCGAGGGCGTACGAGCAGTACTTC. Its protein is CSAREGPRAYEQYF.

In its sample, this clonotype was seen a few times. The chain employs TRBV4-3 and TRBJ1-1; D not certain. The germline V gene encodes CDR1 LGHNA and CDR2 YSLEER. The CDR3 is 15 amino acids. V lost 0 bases to trimming and J lost 10 bases, with 18 bases between them. CDR3 bases: TGCGCCAGCAGCCAAGATCTGGCGTTGGTATGGCGAGCTTTCTTT. This encodes CASSQDLALVWRAFF.

V and J are TRBV6-5 and TRBJ1-1; D perhaps matches TRBD1 (6 bases). The CDR3 extends over 14 amino acids. Germline lookup yields CDR1 MNHEY and CDR2 SVGAGI. Between the trimmed V and J ends, which lost 8 bases and 4 bases, there was a span of 17 bases. The DNA for the CDR3 is TGTGCCAGCCGAAGGGGGGGGGGCGGCACTGAAGCTTTCTTT. It is translated as CASRRGGGGTEAFF.

This chain uses TRBV7-3 with TRBJ2-6; a weak D match, TRBD1 (6 bases). Germline V gene lookup returns CDR1 SGHTA and CDR2 FQGTGA. The CDR3 is 20 amino acids. The V end was cut by 0 bases, the J end by 0 bases, with 18 bases between. The CDR3 spells CASSLTGAGDIHSGANVLTF. CDR3 nucleotides: TGTGCCAGCAGCTTAACCGGGGCAGGGGACATTCACTCTGGGGCCAACGTCCTGACTTTC.

This clonotype was counted at least ten times. This chain uses TRBV6-5 with TRBJ1-1, with D unclear. The germline CDR1 and CDR2 sequences are MNHEY and SVGAGI. Trimming took 2 bases from V and 1 from J, leaving 5 bases between them. The CDR3 length is 13 residues. CDR3 nucleotide sequence: TGTGCCAGCAGTTACCACCGGAACACTGAAGCTTTCTTT. The encoded protein is CASSYHRNTEAFF.

A word on this clonotype: One junction end disagrees with the germline gene, perhaps due to a read error. This chain links TRBV10-3 with TRBJ2-2; 9 nucleotides match TRBD1. Germline lookup yields CDR1 ENHRY and CDR2 SYGVKD. The CDR3 sequence is 17 residues long. The CDR3 loop reads CASSTPGTGSATGELFF. The CDR3 DNA is TGTGCCAGCAGTACTCCAGGGACAGGGTCGGCCACCGGGGAGCTGTTTTTT.

CDR3 protein: CAWSIRTGELFF. In nucleotides, the CDR3 is TGTGCCTGGAGTATCCGTACCGGGGAGCTGTTTTTT. The V call is TRBV30, the J call TRBJ2-2; D unclear. CDR1 GTSNPN and CDR2 SVGIG come from the germline V gene (reference sequence). Trimming took 2 bases from V and 5 from J, leaving 6 bases between them. CDR3 length: 12 amino acids.

This clonotype was seen repeatedly, ten times or more. The V gene is TRBV12-3 or TRBV12-4, the J gene TRBJ1-6; D perhaps matches TRBD1 (5 bases). The germline V and J ends were trimmed by 5 bases and 13 bases, with 9 bases remaining between them. This CDR3 comprises 11 residues. The CDR3 here is CASSLGHPLHF. The DNA for the CDR3 is TGTGCCAGCAGTCTCGGACATCCCCTCCACTTT.

The chain links TRBV20-1 to TRBJ1-4; D perhaps matches TRBD1 (6 bases). The CDR3 has 13 residues. Germline CDR1 reads DFQATT; CDR2 reads SNEGSKA (reference sequence). Trimming shortened V by 3 bases and J by 7 bases, and 12 bases separated the two germline ends. The CDR3 nucleotides are TGCAGTGCTAGCTCCAGGGGCGGTGAAAAACTGTTTTTT. Translated, it gives CSASSRGGEKLFF.

This clonotype came up many times. The chain couples TRBV2 to TRBJ2-7; D could derive from TRBD1 or TRBD2 (5 bases each). This CDR3 comprises 14 residues. Looked up from germline, CDR1 is SNHLY and CDR2 is FYNNEI. V lost 9 bases and J 2 bases, leaving 17 bases between the germline ends. CDR3 residues: CASHTGTSTYEQYF. The CDR3 nucleotides are TGTGCCAGTCATACCGGGACGTCTACCTACGAGCAGTACTTC. Drawing the rest from reference TRBV2 and TRBJ2-7, the complete variable domain is EPEVTQTPSHQVTQMGQEVILRCVPISNHLYFYWYRQILGQKVEFLVSFYNNEISEKSEIFDDQFSVERPDGSNFTLKIRSTKLEDSAMYFCASHTGTSTYEQYFGPGTRLTVT.

The V call is TRBV7-8, the J call TRBJ1-4; no definite D call. The CDR3 loop spans 16 amino acids. The V gene lost 4 bases and the J gene lost 9 bases, with 21 bases spanning the gap. The germline CDR1 and CDR2 sequences are SGHVS and FQNEAQ. The CDR3 DNA sequence: TGTGCCAGCAGCTCCAGGATAGTGGGCGTTCGACAAAAACTGTTTTTT. As protein: CASSSRIVGVRQKLFF.

The chain carries TRBV14 and TRBJ2-7, with a weak D call TRBD1 (6 bases). V was shortened by 6 bases and J by 5 bases, with 17 bases between the two germline ends. Germline CDR1 reads SGHDN; CDR2 reads FVKESK. This CDR3 is 14 amino acids long. The DNA of the CDR3 is TGTGCCAGCAGATCGGCAGGGGAGTACAACGAGCAGTACTTC. Translating it yields CASRSAGEYNEQYF.

As to this clonotype: This may be a read error: a much more frequent sequence differs by one nucleotide. CDR3 residues: CAGSLVLRGSMDTGELFF. CDR3 sequence (DNA): TGTGCTGGCAGCTTAGTTTTAAGGGGCTCAATGGACACCGGGGAGCTGTTTTTT. The rearrangement links TRBV7-7 to TRBJ2-2, with a possible D match to TRBD1 (5 bases). The CDR3 has 18 amino acids. Germline loops: CDR1 SSHAT, CDR2 FNYEAQ (reference sequence).

This clonotype was picked up a small number of times. The chain joins TRBV19 to TRBJ1-1, with 9 bases aligning to TRBD1. This CDR3 comprises 15 residues. Losses at the gene ends were 6 bases for V and 10 bases for J; bases not matched to a gene: 15. Germline CDR1 is LNHDA and CDR2 is SQIVND (reference sequence). Written as DNA, the CDR3 is TGTGCCAGTAGGTCGCGTGGGACAGGGAGTTTTGTAGCTTTCTTT. This gives the protein CASRSRGTGSFVAFF.

The chain links TRBV20-1 to TRBJ2-7, with 9 bases fitting TRBD2. CDR3 length: 13 residues. Germline CDR1 and CDR2: DFQATT and SNEGSKA (reference sequence). With 3 bases clipped from V and 2 bases from J, the junction kept 2 bases outside the gene matches. CDR3 in amino acids: CSARGGGAYEQYF. The DNA for the CDR3 is TGCAGTGCTAGGGGCGGGGGGGCCTACGAGCAGTACTTC.